This is a list of T cell receptor beta chains from one sample in a study of T cell responses to AZD1222 COVID-19 vaccine. Some clones are missing from TCRdb's copy, which holds only in-frame ones; the method was immunoSEQ multiplex PCR. Of 85,000 to 90,000 clones in the sample, around 90% were seen once. This sample comprised peripheral blood, obtained on day 0 of MenACWY control vaccination. The receptors shown here come from an adult in good health. Each CDR3 is given with its conserved first and last residue. The D gene is left open where the match is weak. Size is omitted from some rows. Given values are once, few, many or a class for expanded clones.

>-|TRBV5-6|TRBJ2-1|-
CASSLSRRDEQFF
TGTGCCAGCAGCCTCTCCAGGAGGGATGAGCAGTTCTTC
>-|TRBV19|TRBJ1-1|TRBD1
CASSRQGSTEAFF
TGTGCCAGTAGTAGACAGGGGAGCACTGAAGCTTTCTTT
>-|TRBV5-1|TRBJ2-3|-
CASSPGLDTQYF
TGCGCCAGCAGTCCGGGCCTGGATACGCAGTATTTT
>-|TRBV5-1|TRBJ1-5|-
CASSPEGPYSNQPQHF
TGCGCCAGCAGCCCTGAGGGGCCGTATAGCAATCAGCCCCAGCATTTT
>once|TRBV2|TRBJ1-1|TRBD1
CASSTQGQGTEAFF
TGTGCCAGCAGTACTCAGGGACAGGGAACTGAAGCTTTCTTT
>-|TRBV2|TRBJ1-4|-
CASSVNEKLFF
TGTGCCAGCAGTGTAAATGAAAAACTGTTTTTT
>-|TRBV6-5|TRBJ2-7|-
CASTWVNEQYF
TGTGCCAGCACCTGGGTCAACGAGCAGTACTTC
>-|TRBV9|TRBJ1-3|-
CASSVTLQGSSGNTIYF
TGTGCCAGCAGCGTGACCTTACAGGGATCCTCTGGAAACACCATATATTTT
>-|TRBV6-2/TRBV6-3|TRBJ2-7|TRBD2
CASSPLAGEIYEQYF
TGTGCCAGCAGCCCCCTAGCGGGAGAAATCTACGAGCAGTACTTC
>-|TRBV5-1|TRBJ2-3|-
CASSLGDQTDTQYF
TGCGCCAGCAGCTTGGGGGACCAGACAGATACGCAGTATTTT
>-|TRBV12-3/TRBV12-4|TRBJ1-1|-
CASTAEGTEAFF
TGTGCCAGCACCGCGGAGGGGACTGAAGCTTTCTTT
>-|TRBV27|TRBJ1-5|-
CASRLLGGPTNQPQHF
TGTGCCAGCAGACTATTGGGGGGGCCCACCAATCAGCCCCAGCATTTT
>-|TRBV3-1/TRBV3-2|TRBJ2-2|-
CASSQDPGYGELFF
TGTGCCAGCAGCCAAGATCCGGGGTACGGGGAGCTGTTTTTT
>-|TRBV21-1|TRBJ2-2|-
CASSNRSRGLAGDCNTGELFF
TGTGCCAGCAGCAACCGATCCCGGGGACTAGCGGGAGATTGTAACACCGGGGAGCTGTTTTTT
>-|TRBV28|TRBJ1-2|-
CASSTNWESNYGYTF
TGTGCCAGCAGTACCAACTGGGAGTCGAACTATGGCTACACCTTC
>once|TRBV19|TRBJ2-6|-
CASSRALFNSGANVLTF
TGTGCCAGTAGCAGGGCCCTCTTTAACTCCGGGGCCAACGTCCTGACTTTC
>-|TRBV28|TRBJ2-6|TRBD1
CASTQQGGANVLTF
TGTGCCAGCACCCAACAGGGGGGGGCCAACGTCCTGACTTTC
>-|TRBV2|TRBJ2-7|-
CASSGGTGTDEQYF
TGTGCCAGCAGCGGTGGGACTGGCACTGACGAGCAGTACTTC
>-|TRBV5-5|TRBJ1-4|TRBD1
CASSQGAPNEKLFF
TGTGCCAGCAGTCAGGGGGCACCTAATGAAAAACTGTTTTTT
>-|TRBV24-1|TRBJ2-2|-
CATTRTDGNTGELFF
TGTGCCACCACCCGAACGGACGGAAACACCGGGGAGCTGTTTTTT
>-|TRBV24-1|TRBJ2-7|TRBD1
CATSGVYGTGSLDEQYF
TGTGCCACCAGTGGAGTATACGGGACAGGGAGTTTGGACGAGCAGTACTTC
>once|TRBV14|TRBJ1-2|TRBD1
CASSASPGQGNVDYGYTF
TGTGCCAGCAGCGCCTCTCCGGGACAGGGGAACGTAGACTATGGCTACACCTTC
>-|TRBV27|TRBJ2-1|-
CASSPRTPYNEQFF
TGTGCCAGCAGTCCAAGGACACCTTACAATGAGCAGTTCTTC
>once|TRBV27|TRBJ2-7|TRBD1
CASSARHRGLGIPYEQYF
TGTGCCAGCAGTGCCCGCCACAGGGGTTTAGGTATTCCCTACGAGCAGTACTTC
>-|TRBV3-1/TRBV3-2|TRBJ1-1|TRBD1
CASSQAAGGLTTEAFF
TGTGCCAGCAGCCAAGCCGCAGGGGGATTGACCACCGAAGCTTTCTTT
>-|TRBV24-1|TRBJ2-1|TRBD2
CATSERQDSRGTSGRNNEQFF
TGTGCCACCAGTGAACGCCAAGACAGTAGGGGGACTAGCGGGAGGAACAATGAGCAGTTCTTC
>-|TRBV28|TRBJ2-7|-
CASSSPGGGYEQYF
TGTGCCAGCAGCTCCCCCGGGGGCGGGTACGAGCAGTACTTC
>-|TRBV20-1|TRBJ2-5|-
CSGRTEETQYF
TGCAGCGGACGTACAGAAGAGACCCAGTACTTC
>-|TRBV7-2|TRBJ2-2|-
CASSLVWGTGELFF
TGTGCCAGCAGCTTAGTCTGGGGGACCGGGGAGCTGTTTTTT
>once|TRBV28|TRBJ1-2|TRBD1
CASSLFTGDSNYGYTF
TGTGCCAGCAGTTTATTTACGGGGGACAGTAACTATGGCTACACCTTC
>once|TRBV5-1|TRBJ2-5|-
CASSRLDPAGETQYF
TGCGCCAGCAGCCGATTAGACCCCGCGGGGGAGACCCAGTACTTC
>-|TRBV24-1|TRBJ1-1|-
CATSSESEGAFF
TGTGCCACCAGTAGTGAAAGTGAAGGGGCTTTCTTT
>-|TRBV18|TRBJ2-3|-
CASSRPVTDTQYF
TGTGCCAGCTCTAGGCCGGTCACAGATACGCAGTATTTT
>-|TRBV5-1|TRBJ1-4|-
CASSRTVQDRDEKLFF
TGCGCCAGCAGCCGTACTGTGCAGGACCGGGATGAAAAACTGTTTTTT
>-|TRBV27|TRBJ2-3|TRBD2
CASRLAGADTQYF
TGTGCCAGCAGACTAGCGGGAGCAGATACGCAGTATTTT
>-|TRBV7-2|TRBJ1-1|TRBD1
CASSTYRGSEAFF
TGTGCCAGCAGCACCTACAGGGGATCTGAAGCTTTCTTT
>-|TRBV12-5|TRBJ1-3|-
CASGYGSGNTIYF
TGTGCTAGCGGTTACGGCTCTGGAAACACCATATATTTT